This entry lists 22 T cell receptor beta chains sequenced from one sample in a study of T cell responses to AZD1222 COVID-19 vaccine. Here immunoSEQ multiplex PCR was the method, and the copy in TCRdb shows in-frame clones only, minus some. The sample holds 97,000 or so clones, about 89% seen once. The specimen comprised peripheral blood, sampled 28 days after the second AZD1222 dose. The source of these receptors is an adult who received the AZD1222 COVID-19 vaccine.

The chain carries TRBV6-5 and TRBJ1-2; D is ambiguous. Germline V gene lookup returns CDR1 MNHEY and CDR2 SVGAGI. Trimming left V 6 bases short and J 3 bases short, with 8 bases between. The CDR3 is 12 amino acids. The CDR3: CASRKEDYGYTF. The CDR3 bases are TGTGCCAGCAGGAAGGAGGACTATGGCTACACCTTC.

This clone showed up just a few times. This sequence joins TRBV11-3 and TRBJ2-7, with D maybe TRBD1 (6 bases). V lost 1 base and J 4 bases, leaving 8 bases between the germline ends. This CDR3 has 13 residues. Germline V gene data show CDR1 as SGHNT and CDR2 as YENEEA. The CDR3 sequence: CASSLGQEYEQYF. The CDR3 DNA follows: TGTGCCAGCAGCTTAGGACAGGAGTACGAGCAGTACTTC.

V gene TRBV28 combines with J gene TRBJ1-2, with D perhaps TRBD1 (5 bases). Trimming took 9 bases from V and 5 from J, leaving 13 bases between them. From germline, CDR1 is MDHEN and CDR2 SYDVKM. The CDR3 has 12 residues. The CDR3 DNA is TGTGCCAGTATTACAGGCGGGTATGGCTACACCTTC. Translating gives CASITGGYGYTF.

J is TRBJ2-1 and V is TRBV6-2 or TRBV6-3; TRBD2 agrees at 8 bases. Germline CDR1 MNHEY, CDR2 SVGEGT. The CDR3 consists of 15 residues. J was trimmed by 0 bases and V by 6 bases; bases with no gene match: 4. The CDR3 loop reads CASSQRESSYNEQFF. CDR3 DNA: TGTGCCAGCAGCCAGCGGGAGAGCTCCTACAATGAGCAGTTCTTC.

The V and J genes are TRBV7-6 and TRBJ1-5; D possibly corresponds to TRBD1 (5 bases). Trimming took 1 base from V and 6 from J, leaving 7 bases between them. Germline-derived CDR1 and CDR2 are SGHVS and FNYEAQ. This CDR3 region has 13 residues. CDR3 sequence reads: CASSLGGFQPQHF. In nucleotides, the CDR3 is TGTGCCAGCAGCTTAGGGGGGTTTCAGCCCCAGCATTTT.

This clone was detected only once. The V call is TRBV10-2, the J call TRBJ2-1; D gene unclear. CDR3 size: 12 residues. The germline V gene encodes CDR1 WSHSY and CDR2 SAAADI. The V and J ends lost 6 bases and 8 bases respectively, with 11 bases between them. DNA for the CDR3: TGCGCCAGCAGGGGGTACTCCTATGAGCAGTTCTTC. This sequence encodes CASRGYSYEQFF.

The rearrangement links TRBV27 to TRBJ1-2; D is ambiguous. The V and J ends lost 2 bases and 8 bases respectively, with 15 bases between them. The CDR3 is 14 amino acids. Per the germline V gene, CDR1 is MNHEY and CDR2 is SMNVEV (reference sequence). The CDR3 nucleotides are TGTGCCAGCAGTTTAGGCAGGCCCTTCGGAGGCTACACCTTC. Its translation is CASSLGRPFGGYTF.

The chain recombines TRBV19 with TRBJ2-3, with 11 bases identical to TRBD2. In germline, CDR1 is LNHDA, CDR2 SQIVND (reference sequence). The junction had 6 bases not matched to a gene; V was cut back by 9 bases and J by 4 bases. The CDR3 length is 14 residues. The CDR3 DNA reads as TGTGCCAGCAGGACTAGCGGGCACCCAGATACGCAGTATTTT. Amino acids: CASRTSGHPDTQYF.

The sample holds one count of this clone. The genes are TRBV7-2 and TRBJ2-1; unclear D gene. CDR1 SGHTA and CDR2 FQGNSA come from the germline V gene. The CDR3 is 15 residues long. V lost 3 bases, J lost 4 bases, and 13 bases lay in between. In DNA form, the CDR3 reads TGTGCCAGCAGCTTCGGTCTAACAGAATACAATGAGCAGTTCTTC. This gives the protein CASSFGLTEYNEQFF.

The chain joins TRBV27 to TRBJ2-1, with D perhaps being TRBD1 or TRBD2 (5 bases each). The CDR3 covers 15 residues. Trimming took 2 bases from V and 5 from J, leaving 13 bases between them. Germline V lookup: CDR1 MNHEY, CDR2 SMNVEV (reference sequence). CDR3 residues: CASSLRWGYDNEQFF. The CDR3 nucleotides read TGTGCCAGCAGTTTACGGTGGGGGTACGACAATGAGCAGTTCTTC.

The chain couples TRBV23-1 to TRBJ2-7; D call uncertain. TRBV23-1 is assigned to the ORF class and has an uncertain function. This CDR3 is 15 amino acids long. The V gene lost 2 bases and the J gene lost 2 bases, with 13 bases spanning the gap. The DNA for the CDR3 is TGCGCCAGCAGTCAAATAAACAGACCAGCCTACGAGCAGTACTTC. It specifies CASSQINRPAYEQYF.

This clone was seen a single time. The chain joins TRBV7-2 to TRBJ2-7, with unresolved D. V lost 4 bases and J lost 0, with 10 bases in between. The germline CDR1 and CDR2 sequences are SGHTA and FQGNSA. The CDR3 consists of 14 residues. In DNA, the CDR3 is TGTGCCAGCAGCTCAAGGGTAAGCTCCTACGAGCAGTACTTC. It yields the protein CASSSRVSSYEQYF. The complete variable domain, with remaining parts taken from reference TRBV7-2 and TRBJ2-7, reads GAGVSQSPSNKVTEKGKDVELRCDPISGHTALYWYRQSLGQGLEFLIYFQGNSAPDKSGLPSDRFSAERTGGSVSTLTIQRTQQEDSAVYLCASSSRVSSYEQYFGPGTRLTVT.

CDR3 residues: CASRTGGIENTIYF. Written as DNA, the CDR3 is TGTGCCAGCAGGACAGGGGGCATCGAAAACACCATATATTTT. The V gene is TRBV6-5, the J gene TRBJ1-3; TRBD1 matches at 10 bases. Germline CDR1 reads MNHEY; CDR2 reads SVGAGI. The CDR3 is 14 residues long. With 6 bases clipped from V and 6 bases from J, the junction kept 5 bases outside the gene matches.

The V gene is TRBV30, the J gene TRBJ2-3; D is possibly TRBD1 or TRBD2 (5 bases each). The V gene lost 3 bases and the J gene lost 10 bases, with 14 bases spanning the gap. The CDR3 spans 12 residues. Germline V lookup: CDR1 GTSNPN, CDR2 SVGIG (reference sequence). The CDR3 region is CAWRGTGGAQYF. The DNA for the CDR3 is TGTGCCTGGAGAGGGACGGGCGGAGCGCAGTATTTT.

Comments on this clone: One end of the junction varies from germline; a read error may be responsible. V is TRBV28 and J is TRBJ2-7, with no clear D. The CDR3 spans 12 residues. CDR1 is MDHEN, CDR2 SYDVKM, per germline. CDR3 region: CASSQSTTEPHF. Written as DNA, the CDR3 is TGTGCCAGCAGTCAATCCACAACAGAGCCTCACTTC. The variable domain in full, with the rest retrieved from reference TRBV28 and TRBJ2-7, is DVKVTQSSRYLVKRTGEKVFLECVQDMDHENMFWYRQDPGLGLRLIYFSYDVKMKEKGDIPEGYSVSREKKERFSLILESASTNQTSMYLCASSQSTTEPHFGPGTRLTVT.

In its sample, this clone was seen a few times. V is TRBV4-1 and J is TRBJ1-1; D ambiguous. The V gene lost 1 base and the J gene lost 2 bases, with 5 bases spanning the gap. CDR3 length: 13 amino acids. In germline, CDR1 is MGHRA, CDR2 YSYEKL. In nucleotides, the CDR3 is TGCGCCAGCAGCCAAGGGACCAACACTGAAGCTTTCTTT. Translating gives CASSQGTNTEAFF.

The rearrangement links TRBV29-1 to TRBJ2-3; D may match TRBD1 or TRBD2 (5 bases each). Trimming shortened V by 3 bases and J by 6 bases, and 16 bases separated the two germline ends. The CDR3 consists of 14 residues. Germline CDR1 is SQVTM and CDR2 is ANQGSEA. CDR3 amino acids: CSVEGDKGIDTQYF. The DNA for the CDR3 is TGCAGCGTTGAGGGGGATAAGGGGATTGATACGCAGTATTTT.

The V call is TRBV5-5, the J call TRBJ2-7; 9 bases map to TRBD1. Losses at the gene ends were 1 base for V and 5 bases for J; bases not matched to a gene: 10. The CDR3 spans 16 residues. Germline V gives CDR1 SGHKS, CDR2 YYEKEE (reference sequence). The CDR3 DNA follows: TGTGCCAGCAGCTTGATTAATTGGGACAGGGACCACGAGCAGTACTTC. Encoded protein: CASSLINWDRDHEQYF. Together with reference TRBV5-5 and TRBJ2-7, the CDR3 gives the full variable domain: DAGVTQSPTHLIKTRGQQVTLRCSPISGHKSVSWYQQVLGQGPQFIFQYYEKEERGRGNFPDRFSARQFPNYSSELNVNALLLGDSALYLCASSLINWDRDHEQYFGPGTRLTVT.

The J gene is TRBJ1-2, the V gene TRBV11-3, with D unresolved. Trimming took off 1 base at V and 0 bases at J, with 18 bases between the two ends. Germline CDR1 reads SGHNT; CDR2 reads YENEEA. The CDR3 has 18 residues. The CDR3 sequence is CASSLASFVRQTNYGYTF. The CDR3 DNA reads TGTGCCAGCAGCTTAGCAAGTTTCGTGCGGCAGACTAACTATGGCTACACCTTC.

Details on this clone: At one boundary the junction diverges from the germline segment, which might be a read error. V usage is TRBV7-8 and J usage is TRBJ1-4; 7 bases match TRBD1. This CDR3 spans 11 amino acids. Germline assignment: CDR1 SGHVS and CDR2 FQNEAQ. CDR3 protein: CASSLGQTVIF. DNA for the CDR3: TGTGCCAGCAGCCTGGGACAGACAGTGATTTTT.

This CDR3 is CASRGPSSYNEQFF. The CDR3 coding sequence is TGTGCCAGCAGAGGACCCTCCTCCTACAATGAGCAGTTCTTC. The V call is TRBV6-5, the J call TRBJ2-1, with D unclear. There are 14 residues in the CDR3. Germline CDR1 reads MNHEY; CDR2 reads SVGAGI. Trimming left V 6 bases short and J 0 bases short, with 9 bases between.

CDR3: CASSFNPQGASGGYTF. The CDR3 coding sequence is TGTGCCAGCAGTTTTAACCCGCAGGGGGCGTCGGGTGGCTACACCTTC. This chain uses TRBV7-8 with TRBJ1-2; 8 bases match TRBD1. V lost 6 bases to trimming and J lost 7 bases; unmatched junction nucleotides: 16. Looked up from germline, CDR1 is SGHVS and CDR2 is FQNEAQ. The CDR3 length is 16 residues.